Given below is one T cell receptor beta chain in context. The antigen is unknown. The junction shows a germline mismatch at one end, possibly a read error. The CDR3 covers 13 residues. Germline CDR1 reads SGHAT; CDR2 reads FQDESV (reference sequence). They got blood RNA out of unsorted whole blood and also pulled out germline DNA. Collection of roughly 3.7 milliliters of peripheral blood took place before surgery. TCR beta cDNA was made from roughly 500 ng total RNA with a constant-region primer. Amplification in three nested multiplex PCR rounds with slightly modified ARM-PCR gave rise to TCR beta libraries. A C-beta reverse primer and TRBV1-TRBV30 forward primers served in each of the first two PCR rounds, at 9 to 11 cycles apiece. TCRdb ran MiXCR on the multiplex PCR reads and lists one entry per CDR3 protein. The sample has hundreds of thousands of distinct CDR3 sequences; 45% to 70% are singletons.

These data belong to a study of tumor-infiltrating lymphocytes in primary liver carcinoma. Overall study: Resection treated the patients' primary liver carcinoma. Overall study findings and caveats: Bulk unsorted material prevented CD4+ and CD8+ repertoire comparison. The top-250-clone fraction was significantly higher in tumors than in blood (p = 0.039).

Sequenced sample: peripheral blood. The sequence was obtained from a woman aged 25 to 39 with primary liver carcinoma and hepatitis B virus infection. The chain employs TRBV11-1 and TRBJ2-2; D possibly corresponds to TRBD2 (5 bases). The CDR3 coding sequence is TGTGCCAGCTGCTGGGGTTACACCGGGGAGTTGTTTTTT. The encoded protein is CASCWGYTGELFF.